The T cell receptor (beta chain) described here comes from a study of blood T cell repertoires in COVID-19. Study-wide background: Sites across the United States, Italy and Spain contributed samples from acute and convalescent COVID-19. Sample material is recorded as cDNA or gDNA derived from T cells, B-cell-depleted T cells, or PBMCs.

Trimming cost V 11 bases and J 2 bases; bases outside gene matches: 7. Germline CDR1 reads MNHNY; CDR2 reads SVGAGI (reference sequence). The length of the CDR3 is 13 residues. Methods used by the authors: Cell counts per sample came from amplifying reference gene primers. Sequenced by immunoSEQ multiplex PCR; TCRdb stores in-frame clones only, minus some. V and J calls and clone size come straight from that table; D and trimming were deduced from the DNA. The sample has more than 200,000 clones, over 75% seen once; the top ten hold 2.1%. Material: peripheral blood. The origin of this receptor is a woman between 40 and 55 years old who had recovered from COVID-19. The chain links TRBV6-6 to TRBJ1-2; TRBD1 matches 8 bases. The CDR3 DNA sequence: TGTGCCCTCCGGGACAGGAGCAACTATGGCTACACCTTC. Translating it yields CALRDRSNYGYTF.